A single sample gave rise to the 28 T cell receptor beta chains below, sequenced in a study of cytomegalovirus exposure and HLA in healthy donors. Vbeta (60) and Jbeta (13) primers were used in the PCR. The repertoire was sequenced with immunoSEQ multiplex PCR; TCRdb's copy has only in-frame clones and lacks some. The sample holds 150,000 to 200,000 clones; 75% to 90% are singletons and the top ten take around 4.1%. Sample: PBMCs. These receptors originate from a middle-aged man in good health and CMV-seropositive.

The chain combines TRBV4-1 with TRBJ2-5, with unresolved D. Trimming removed 3 bases at V and 0 bases at J, with 5 bases between. This CDR3 is 13 amino acids long. Germline V lookup: CDR1 MGHRA, CDR2 YSYEKL. The CDR3 DNA sequence: TGCGCCAGCAGCCACCAGTACCAAGAGACCCAGTACTTC. It encodes CASSHQYQETQYF.

The J gene is TRBJ2-7, the V gene TRBV6-5; 8 bases line up with TRBD1. The germline CDR1 and CDR2 sequences are MNHEY and SVGAGI. J gave up 3 bases and V 0 bases, and 4 bases lay outside the gene matches. There are 15 residues in the CDR3. The CDR3 DNA follows: TGTGCCAGCAGTTACTCACGACAGGGGTACTACGAGCAGTACTTC. Protein: CASSYSRQGYYEQYF.

This chain joins TRBV5-4 and TRBJ1-2, with 8 bases aligning to TRBD1. V lost 3 bases, J lost 7 bases, and 8 bases stayed unmatched. The CDR3 spans 14 residues. Looked up from germline, CDR1 is SGHNT and CDR2 is YYREEE (reference sequence). This CDR3 reads CASSWEDREAGYTF. For the CDR3, the DNA is TGTGCCAGCAGCTGGGAGGACAGGGAGGCTGGCTACACCTTC.

This clone was recorded only once. The chain couples TRBV13 to TRBJ1-6, with 7 bases aligning to TRBD1. Trimming removed 5 bases from V and 11 bases from J; junction bases left unmatched: 12. This CDR3 has 15 amino acids. Per germline, CDR1 PRHDT and CDR2 FYEKMQ (reference sequence). Here the CDR3 reads CASSPKTGTPPPLHF. In nucleotides, the CDR3 is TGTGCCAGCAGCCCCAAGACAGGGACCCCTCCACCCCTCCACTTT.

The chain employs TRBV10-3 and TRBJ1-4; 7 positions agree with TRBD1. Germline V CDR1 and CDR2: ENHRY, SYGVKD. There are 18 residues in the CDR3. J gave up 8 bases and V 2 bases, and 17 bases lay outside the gene matches. The CDR3 sequence: CAISEPPKIGQDREKLFF. The DNA for the CDR3 is TGTGCCATCAGTGAGCCACCTAAGATCGGACAGGATCGCGAAAAACTGTTTTTT.

The J gene is TRBJ2-1, the V gene TRBV6-5; 9 bases line up with TRBD1. V trimming: 4 bases; J trimming: 15 bases; junction bases outside the gene matches: 7. This CDR3 is 12 amino acids long. The germline V gene encodes CDR1 MNHEY and CDR2 SVGAGI. Here the CDR3 reads CASSSTGGIPFF. In nucleotides, the CDR3 is TGTGCCAGCAGTTCGACAGGGGGGATTCCGTTCTTC.

This chain links TRBV11-1 with TRBJ2-7; TRBD1 matches at 8 bases. The CDR3 covers 14 residues. CDR1 SGHAT and CDR2 FQDESV come from the germline V gene (reference sequence). V was clipped by 5 bases and J by 3 bases; unmatched bases: 6. As DNA, the CDR3 is TGTGCCAGCAGCGTATACGGGACAGGCTACGAGCAGTACTTC. Amino acid sequence: CASSVYGTGYEQYF.

The chain couples TRBV5-1 to TRBJ2-5, with 7 bases fitting TRBD1. Germline V lookup: CDR1 SGHRS, CDR2 YFSETQ. Trimming removed 1 base from V and 4 bases from J; junction bases left unmatched: 4. The CDR3 has 14 residues. The chain's CDR3 is CASSLTGAGETQYF. The CDR3 nucleotides are TGCGCCAGCAGCTTGACAGGGGCGGGAGAGACCCAGTACTTC.

The chain is built from TRBV14 and TRBJ1-2, with TRBD1 identical over 9 bases. Germline V CDR1 and CDR2: SGHDN, FVKESK. The CDR3 is made up of 16 amino acids. The trim removed 1 base at V and 3 bases at J, leaving 6 bases unmatched. The CDR3 coding sequence is TGTGCCAGCAGCCAAGCGACAGGGGGGATGTACTATGGCTACACCTTC. Translation: CASSQATGGMYYGYTF.

The CDR3 region is CAWTRQTPYEQYF. The CDR3 DNA sequence: TGTGCCTGGACCCGACAGACCCCCTACGAGCAGTACTTC. The chain combines TRBV30 with TRBJ2-5; D perhaps matches TRBD1 (5 bases). The J call may be mistaken, given a closer DNA end match to TRBJ2-7. The CDR3 contains 13 residues. Germline V CDR1 and CDR2: GTSNPN, SVGIG (reference sequence).

The V call is TRBV28, the J call TRBJ2-5; 7 bases align to TRBD2. The J segment lost 8 bases and the V segment lost 5 bases, leaving 5 bases of the junction unmatched. CDR1 is MDHEN and CDR2 is SYDVKM in the germline V gene. This CDR3 has 12 residues. In DNA, the CDR3 is TGTGCCAGCAGTCGACTAGCCCCTACCCAGTACTTC. This encodes CASSRLAPTQYF.

This clone was seen a handful of times. This chain joins TRBV18 and TRBJ2-2, with 8 bases aligning to TRBD1. The CDR3 consists of 14 residues. The junction had 1 base not matched to a gene; V was cut back by 3 bases and J by 4 bases. Germline CDR1 KGHSH, CDR2 LQKENI. The chain's CDR3 is CASSPDRATGELFF. CDR3 nucleotide sequence: TGTGCCAGCTCACCGGACAGGGCCACCGGGGAGCTGTTTTTT.

The chain has TRBV28 and TRBJ1-5; 7 bases match TRBD1. Germline V gene sequence: CDR1 MDHEN, CDR2 SYDVKM. The CDR3 runs to 14 residues. Trimming cost V 6 bases and J 2 bases; bases outside gene matches: 4. This CDR3 is CASRRQGGNQPQHF. The CDR3 DNA follows: TGTGCCAGCAGAAGACAGGGCGGCAATCAGCCCCAGCATTTT.

J is TRBJ2-7 and V is TRBV20-1, with unresolved D. The CDR3 has 11 amino acids. V lost 0 bases, J lost 5 bases, and 5 bases lay in between. Germline assignment: CDR1 DFQATT and CDR2 SNEGSKA (reference sequence). CDR3 in amino acids: CSARERNEQYF. CDR3 sequence (DNA): TGCAGTGCTAGAGAGAGGAACGAGCAGTACTTC.

This clone has just a few counts. V is TRBV5-6 and J is TRBJ2-7, with D unclear. Trimming removed 0 bases from V and 4 bases from J, with 11 bases in between. The CDR3 has 14 residues. Looked up from germline, CDR1 is SGHDT and CDR2 is YYEEEE. CDR3 sequence reads: CASSLVQTTYEQYF. The CDR3 region has the DNA TGTGCCAGCAGCTTGGTCCAAACGACTTACGAGCAGTACTTC.

The rearrangement joins TRBV6-4 to TRBJ2-3, with 7 positions matching TRBD2. After removal of 4 bases from V and 4 bases from J, the junction contained 5 bases not matched to a gene. The CDR3 sequence is 14 residues long. In germline, CDR1 is MRHNA, CDR2 SNTAGT. The CDR3 region has the DNA TGTGCCAGCAGTGGCGGGAGTCTTGCAGATACGCAGTATTTT. Protein product: CASSGGSLADTQYF.

This sequence joins TRBV30 and TRBJ2-7, with TRBD2 as a possible D gene (5 bases). Trimming removed 0 bases at V and 3 bases at J, with 9 bases between. Germline values: CDR1 GTSNPN, CDR2 SVGIG (reference sequence). This CDR3 has 13 residues. Here the CDR3 reads CAWSVHGLYEQYF. CDR3 DNA sequence: TGTGCCTGGAGTGTCCACGGACTCTACGAGCAGTACTTC.

The rearrangement uses TRBV28 and TRBJ1-6; 9 nucleotides align to TRBD1. V lost 6 bases, J lost 7 bases, and 4 bases stayed unmatched. Germline lookup yields CDR1 MDHEN and CDR2 SYDVKM. The CDR3 is made up of 14 amino acids. CDR3 residues: CASSPGTGNSPLHF. The CDR3 DNA sequence: TGTGCCAGCAGCCCCGGGACAGGGAATTCACCCCTCCACTTT.

The rearrangement links TRBV30 to TRBJ2-5; possibly TRBD1 for D (5 bases). CDR3 length equals 14 residues. CDR1 GTSNPN and CDR2 SVGIG come from the germline V gene (reference sequence). With 2 bases removed from V and 5 bases from J, the gap between germline ends came to 15 bases. Here the CDR3 reads CAWSTFGAGETQYF. The CDR3 nucleotides are TGTGCCTGGAGTACATTTGGGGCAGGGGAGACCCAGTACTTC.

The chain uses TRBV2 and TRBJ1-2; 9 nucleotides align to TRBD1. This CDR3 is built from 13 residues. V lost 6 bases, J lost 4 bases, and 3 bases stayed unmatched. Germline CDR1 reads SNHLY; CDR2 reads FYNNEI. As DNA, the CDR3 is TGTGCCAGCAGCCAGACAGGGGGCTATGGCTACACCTTC. It codes for CASSQTGGYGYTF.

The V and J genes are TRBV19 and TRBJ2-4; no reliable D call. Per germline, CDR1 LNHDA and CDR2 SQIVND (reference sequence). CDR3 size: 13 residues. The V end lost 8 bases, the J end lost 0 bases, and 8 bases lay between the germline ends. The CDR3 loop is CASSSLAKNIQYF. The CDR3 DNA follows: TGTGCCAGTTCCTCTCTAGCCAAAAACATTCAGTACTTC. Complete variable domain (other parts from reference TRBV19 and TRBJ2-4): DGGITQSPKYLFRKEGQNVTLSCEQNLNHDAMYWYRQDPGQGLRLIYYSQIVNDFQKGDIAEGYSVSREKKESFPLTVTSAQKNPTAFYLCASSSLAKNIQYFGAGTRLSVL.

The V call is TRBV5-4, the J call TRBJ2-5, with a weak D call TRBD1 (6 bases). V was pared by 4 bases and J by 5 bases, with 18 bases between. The CDR3 sequence is 15 residues long. CDR1 is SGHNT, CDR2 YYREEE, per germline (reference sequence). The CDR3 nucleotides are TGTGCCAGCAGCAGGACTCAACAGGGCAGGGAGACCCAGTACTTC. Translating gives CASSRTQQGRETQYF.

The chain carries TRBV2 and TRBJ1-2; possibly TRBD1 for D (6 bases). The V end lost 6 bases, the J end lost 5 bases, and 19 bases lay between the germline ends. CDR3 size: 15 residues. Germline V CDR1 and CDR2: SNHLY, FYNNEI. CDR3 bases: TGTGCCAGCAGGAGGGGGGGGGCTGGGGATTATGGCTACACCTTC. Translation: CASRRGGAGDYGYTF.

The V and J genes are TRBV6-1 and TRBJ1-5, with no clear D. The CDR3 has 13 residues. Germline V gene lookup returns CDR1 MNHNS and CDR2 SASEGT. V shed 3 bases and J shed 3 bases, with 6 bases lying between them. For the CDR3, the DNA is TGTGCCAGCAGTGATCTAGTCAATCAGCCCCAGCATTTT. It yields the protein CASSDLVNQPQHF.

The chain joins TRBV21-1 to TRBJ2-5; the D call of TRBD1 is as the table states it, not checked on the DNA. TRBV21-1 is termed a pseudogene. This CDR3 contains 17 residues. DNA for the CDR3: TGTGCCAGCAGCAAAGGTCGACCACCGGCAGGCCAAGAGACCCAGTACTTC. Protein sequence: CASSKGRPPAGQETQYF.

The CDR3 region has the DNA TGTGCCAGCAGTTTGTCTGGGGCCCGCTCTGGGGCCAACGTCCTGACTTTC. It is translated as CASSLSGARSGANVLTF. This chain links TRBV28 with TRBJ2-6, with D perhaps TRBD1 (5 bases). The CDR3 is 17 amino acids. CDR1 is MDHEN, CDR2 SYDVKM, per germline. Trimming stripped 3 bases from V and 0 bases from J, with 12 bases between. Looking up the rest from reference TRBV28 and TRBJ2-6 gives the full variable domain: DVKVTQSSRYLVKRTGEKVFLECVQDMDHENMFWYRQDPGLGLRLIYFSYDVKMKEKGDIPEGYSVSREKKERFSLILESASTNQTSMYLCASSLSGARSGANVLTFGAGSRLTVL.

The J gene is TRBJ2-7, the V gene TRBV7-9; 12 nucleotides align to TRBD2. CDR1 is SEHNR and CDR2 is FQNEAQ in the germline V gene (reference sequence). There are 16 residues in the CDR3. V gave up 5 bases and J gave up 5 bases; unmatched junction bases: 10. CDR3 sequence: CASSLPGLAGLNEQYF. CDR3 sequence (DNA): TGTGCCAGCAGCCTCCCAGGACTAGCGGGGTTGAACGAGCAGTACTTC.

The chain carries TRBV6-4 and TRBJ2-7, with D possibly being TRBD1 (6 bases). Germline V lookup: CDR1 MRHNA, CDR2 SNTAGT. The germline V and J ends were trimmed by 3 bases and 2 bases, with 14 bases remaining between them. This CDR3 contains 15 residues. The CDR3 reads CASSEQDSATYEQYF. The DNA of the CDR3 is TGTGCCAGCAGTGAACAGGACAGCGCGACCTACGAGCAGTACTTC.